The 7 T cell receptor beta chains in this list originate from one sample, sequenced in a study of blood T cells in healthy people across ages. A second PCR, run for about 6 to 11 cycles, used a sample-barcoded 5' primer plus a J-beta primer mix. Each CDR3 protein gets one entry after TCRdb re-called the 5' RACE reads with MiXCR. Found here are roughly 500,000 distinct CDR3 sequences, about 24% of them singletons; the top ten hold just under 9%. This sample was also put to use in a study of T cells of mothers and their children.

Sequencing used blood. Every receptor here comes from a boy between 10 and 17 years old in good health.

This clonotype was counted a few times. This rearrangement joins TRBV7-9 to TRBJ2-4; 9 positions agree with TRBD1. Germline V gives CDR1 SEHNR, CDR2 FQNEAQ (reference sequence). Germline trimming cut 1 base from V and 0 bases from J; bases unmatched to any gene: 4. CDR3 length equals 17 residues. CDR3 in amino acids: CASSLGGQGGAKNIQYF. In DNA, the CDR3 is TGTGCCAGCAGCTTAGGGGGACAGGGTGGAGCCAAAAACATTCAGTACTTC.

This clonotype appeared a few times. CDR3 amino acids: CARPHRGRETQYF. The CDR3 bases are TGTGCCAGACCTCACAGGGGACGGGAGACCCAGTACTTC. The chain uses TRBV27 and TRBJ2-5; 7 bases line up with TRBD1. Germline V CDR1 and CDR2: MNHEY, SMNVEV (reference sequence). The junction had 9 bases not matched to a gene; V was cut back by 9 bases and J by 5 bases. The CDR3 is made up of 13 amino acids.

V usage is TRBV2 and J usage is TRBJ1-4; D is ambiguous. The CDR3 is made up of 14 amino acids. Trimming removed 2 bases from V and 3 bases from J, with 7 bases in between. The V gene's germline CDR1 is SNHLY and CDR2 FYNNEI. This CDR3 reads CASSELGANEKLFF. The CDR3, as DNA: TGTGCCAGCAGTGAATTAGGAGCTAATGAAAAACTGTTTTTT.

This clonotype showed up just a few times. The rearrangement uses TRBV6-6 and TRBJ2-7, with 8 bases that match TRBD2. CDR1 and CDR2 from the germline V gene are MNHNY and SVGAGI (reference sequence). Germline trimming cut 0 bases from V and 11 bases from J; bases unmatched to any gene: 6. The CDR3 spans 13 residues. The CDR3 region is CASSYSNREGEYF. The CDR3 nucleotides read TGTGCCAGCAGTTACTCGAACCGGGAGGGAGAGTACTTC.

This chain uses TRBV29-1 with TRBJ2-5, with a weak D call TRBD1 (6 bases). Germline V gene data show CDR1 as SQVTM and CDR2 as ANQGSEA. The CDR3 spans 12 residues. Trimming took off 3 bases at V and 4 bases at J, with 9 bases between the two ends. The CDR3 protein is CSVDVGGETQYF. The DNA of the CDR3 is TGCAGCGTTGATGTAGGGGGAGAGACCCAGTACTTC. The full variable domain, in which reference TRBV29-1 and TRBJ2-5 provide the parts outside the CDR3, is SAVISQKPSRDICQRGTSLTIQCQVDSQVTMMFWYRQQPGQSLTLIATANQGSEATYESGFVIDKFPISRPNLTFSTLTVSNMSPEDSSIYLCSVDVGGETQYFGPGTRLLVL.

This clonotype was recorded many times. CDR3 in amino acids: CASSLWGGGDETQYF. In DNA form, the CDR3 reads TGTGCCAGCAGCTTATGGGGCGGAGGGGATGAGACCCAGTACTTC. The chain uses TRBV13 and TRBJ2-5, with D perhaps matching TRBD2 (6 bases). V gave up 2 bases and J gave up 5 bases, with 15 bases separating them. This CDR3 spans 15 amino acids. Germline CDR1 and CDR2: PRHDT and FYEKMQ (reference sequence).

V is TRBV28 and J is TRBJ1-5; D not certain. The V end lost 4 bases, the J end lost 5 bases, and 15 bases lay between the germline ends. Germline CDR1 and CDR2: MDHEN and SYDVKM. The CDR3 is made up of 15 amino acids. CDR3 sequence reads: CASSSGSRVDQPQHF. The CDR3 region has the DNA TGTGCCAGCAGTTCCGGGAGTAGGGTTGATCAGCCCCAGCATTTT.